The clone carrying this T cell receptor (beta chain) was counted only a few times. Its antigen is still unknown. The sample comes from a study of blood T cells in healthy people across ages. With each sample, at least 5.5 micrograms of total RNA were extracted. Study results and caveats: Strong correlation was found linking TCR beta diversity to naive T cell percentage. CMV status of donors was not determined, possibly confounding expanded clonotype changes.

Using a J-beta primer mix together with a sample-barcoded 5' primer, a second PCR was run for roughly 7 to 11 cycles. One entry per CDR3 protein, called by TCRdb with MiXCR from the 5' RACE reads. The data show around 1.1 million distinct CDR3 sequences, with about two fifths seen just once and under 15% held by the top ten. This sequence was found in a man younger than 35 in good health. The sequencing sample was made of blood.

In nucleotides, the CDR3 is TGTGCCAGCAGCTTAGAGGCGTTACTTAGCACAGATACGCAGTATTTT. This gives the protein CASSLEALLSTDTQYF. The chain joins TRBV7-2 to TRBJ2-3, with D uncertain. With 1 base removed from V and 0 bases from J, the gap between germline ends came to 11 bases. CDR3 size: 16 residues. Germline CDR1 is SGHTA and CDR2 is FQGNSA.